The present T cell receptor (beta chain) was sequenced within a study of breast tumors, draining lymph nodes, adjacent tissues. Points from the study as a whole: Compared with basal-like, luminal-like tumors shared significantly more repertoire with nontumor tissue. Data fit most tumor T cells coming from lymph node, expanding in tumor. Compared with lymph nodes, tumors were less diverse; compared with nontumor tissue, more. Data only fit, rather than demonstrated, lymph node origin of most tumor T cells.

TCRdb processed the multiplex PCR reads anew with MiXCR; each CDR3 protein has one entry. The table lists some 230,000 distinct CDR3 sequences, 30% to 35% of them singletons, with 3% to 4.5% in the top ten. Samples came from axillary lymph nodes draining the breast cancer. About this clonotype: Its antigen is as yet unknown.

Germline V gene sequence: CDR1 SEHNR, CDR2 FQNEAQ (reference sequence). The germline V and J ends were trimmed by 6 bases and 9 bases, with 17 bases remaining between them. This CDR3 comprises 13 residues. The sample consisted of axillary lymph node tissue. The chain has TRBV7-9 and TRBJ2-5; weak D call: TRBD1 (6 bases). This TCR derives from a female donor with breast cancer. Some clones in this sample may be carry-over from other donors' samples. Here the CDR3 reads CASSTGLNQPQYF. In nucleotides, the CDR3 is TGTGCCAGCAGTACAGGGCTCAATCAGCCCCAGTACTTC.